This is a list of T cell receptor beta chains from one sample in a study of patients and donors after allogeneic stem cell transplantation. Via MiXCR, TCRdb re-called the RT-PCR reads, giving one row per CDR3 protein. This table holds roughly 880,000 distinct CDR3 sequences, roughly 17% found once. The sequencing sample was made of blood, either unsorted or a sorted T cell fraction (not recorded which). The receptors originated from a human donor who was either an allogeneic HSCT recipient or a stem cell or donor lymphocyte infusion donor (not recorded which). It is not recorded whose cells these are; they may come from a transplant donor. Each CDR3 is given with its conserved first and last residue. A D gene is named only where the DNA matches it firmly. The size field is filled for only some rows; it gives once, few, many or a size class.

>TRBV7-2|TRBJ2-7|.|few
CASSLEAASSYEQYF
TGTGCCAGCAGCTTAGAAGCGGCGAGCTCCTACGAGCAGTACTTC
>TRBV10-3|TRBJ1-3|.|.
CAINGGAGNTIYF
TGTGCCATCAATGGGGGAGCTGGAAACACCATATATTTT
>TRBV4-2|TRBJ2-2|.|few
CASSQPHRLNTGELFF
TGTGCCAGCAGCCAACCTCACAGGTTAAACACCGGGGAGCTGTTTTTT
>TRBV6-1|TRBJ1-3|.|.
CASRSRGISGNTIYF
TGTGCCAGCAGGAGCAGGGGTATCTCTGGAAACACCATATATTTT
>TRBV20-1|TRBJ1-5|TRBD1|.
CSVKTGGNNQPQHF
TGCAGTGTTAAGACAGGGGGAAACAATCAGCCCCAGCATTTT
>TRBV29-1|TRBJ1-2|TRBD1|.
CSVDRGLNYGYTF
TGCAGCGTTGACAGGGGGCTGAACTATGGCTACACCTTC
>TRBV12-3/TRBV12-4|TRBJ2-5|.|few
CASSNLITETQYF
TGTGCCAGCAGTAATCTAATTACGGAGACCCAGTACTTC
>TRBV5-1|TRBJ2-1|TRBD2|few
CASSSTSGRARGNEQFF
TGCGCCAGCAGCTCGACTAGCGGGAGGGCCCGGGGCAATGAGCAGTTCTTC
>TRBV7-9|TRBJ1-1|.|.
CASSTPKPGRPNTEAFF
TGTGCCAGCAGCACCCCTAAACCCGGACGGCCGAACACTGAAGCTTTCTTT
>TRBV30|TRBJ1-5|.|.
CAWSVEYSNQPQHF
TGTGCCTGGAGTGTAGAGTATAGCAATCAGCCCCAGCATTTT
>TRBV12-3/TRBV12-4|TRBJ1-4|.|many
CASRGWDTPGEKLFF
TGTGCCAGCAGGGGATGGGACACCCCGGGGGAAAAACTGTTTTTT
>TRBV4-3|TRBJ1-3|TRBD1|.
CASSFRDRVHTIYF
TGCGCCAGCAGCTTCCGGGACAGGGTACACACCATATATTTT
>TRBV4-1|TRBJ1-5|TRBD1|.
CASSQEGTGPQPQHF
TGCGCCAGCAGCCAAGAAGGGACAGGGCCTCAGCCCCAGCATTTT
>TRBV20-1|TRBJ2-3|.|.
CSATSRHSSTDTQYF
TGCAGTGCTACGTCCCGACACTCTAGCACAGATACGCAGTATTTT
>TRBV6-2/TRBV6-3|TRBJ2-2|TRBD2|.
CASTPWGGNTGELFF
TGTGCCAGCACCCCCTGGGGGGGGAACACCGGGGAGCTGTTTTTT
>TRBV3-1|TRBJ1-6|.|few
CASSQGDSVIPLHF
TGTGCCAGCAGCCAAGGAGACAGTGTCATACCCCTCCACTTT
>TRBV6-1|TRBJ1-5|TRBD1|few
CASRSGTGGYSNQPQHF
TGTGCCAGCAGGTCCGGGACAGGGGGCTATAGCAATCAGCCCCAGCATTTT
>TRBV4-2|TRBJ1-2|TRBD1|.
CASSQVQPGQVYGYTF
TGTGCCAGCAGCCAAGTCCAACCGGGACAGGTCTATGGCTACACCTTC
>TRBV7-9|TRBJ1-2|.|.
CASSPTTVYGYTF
TGTGCCAGCAGTCCGACGACAGTCTATGGCTACACCTTC
>TRBV10-3|TRBJ2-3|TRBD2|.
CAISSGLAGGPIIDTQYF
TGTGCCATCAGTTCCGGACTAGCGGGGGGGCCGATCATAGATACGCAGTATTTT
>TRBV18|TRBJ2-2|.|few
CASSPARRNTGELFF
TGTGCCAGCTCACCGGCTCGGCGGAACACCGGGGAGCTGTTTTTT
>TRBV6-1|TRBJ1-2|.|few
CASSPWTRLQGYTF
TGTGCCAGCAGTCCTTGGACTAGGTTACAAGGCTACACCTTC
>TRBV11-1|TRBJ1-2|TRBD1|few
CASSFGQGRPQTTYGYTF
TGTGCCAGCAGCTTCGGACAGGGCAGACCCCAAACGACTTATGGCTACACCTTC
>TRBV12-3/TRBV12-4|TRBJ2-1|.|few
CASSSRPEQFF
TGTGCCAGCAGTTCCAGGCCAGAGCAGTTCTTC
>TRBV30|TRBJ2-3|TRBD2|.
CAWRESGGNTDTQYF
TGTGCCTGGAGGGAGAGCGGGGGGAACACAGATACGCAGTATTTT
>TRBV20-1|TRBJ2-5|TRBD1|.
CSARGWTGPETQYF
TGCAGTGCTAGAGGGTGGACAGGGCCAGAGACCCAGTACTTC
>TRBV5-5|TRBJ2-1|TRBD1|.
CASSEPGQGAYNEQFF
TGTGCCAGCAGCGAACCGGGACAGGGCGCCTACAATGAGCAGTTCTTC
>TRBV9|TRBJ2-3|.|.
CASSVARGGDTQYF
TGTGCCAGCAGCGTAGCCAGGGGAGGAGATACGCAGTATTTT
>TRBV2|TRBJ2-1|TRBD1|.
CASRGTGYYNEQFF
TGTGCCAGCAGGGGGACAGGGTACTACAATGAGCAGTTCTTC
>TRBV30|TRBJ2-7|.|.
CAWSREFGEQYF
TGTGCCTGGAGCCGGGAGTTTGGCGAGCAGTACTTC
>TRBV2|TRBJ2-7|TRBD1|few
CASIPGQLLGEQYF
TGTGCCAGCATCCCGGGACAGTTGCTTGGAGAGCAGTACTTC
>TRBV5-1|TRBJ1-1|.|few
CASSFGRVHTEAFF
TGCGCCAGCAGCTTCGGGCGGGTGCACACTGAAGCTTTCTTT
>TRBV7-9|TRBJ2-6|.|many
CASCMGANVLTF
TGTGCCAGCTGTATGGGGGCCAACGTCCTGACTTTC
>TRBV5-1|TRBJ2-1|.|few
CASSRDPEFLRIF
TGCGCCAGCAGCAGAGACCCAGAGTTTTTGCGGATCTTC
>TRBV5-1|TRBJ2-5|.|many
CASSKPQETQYF
TGCGCCAGCAGCAAACCACAAGAGACCCAGTACTTC
>TRBV11-1|TRBJ2-6|TRBD1|.
CASRTRTGSSLSGANVLTF
TGTGCCAGCAGAACTCGGACAGGGAGCTCCCTCTCTGGGGCCAACGTCCTGACTTTC
>TRBV4-2|TRBJ2-2|.|.
CASRWRRSTGELFF
TGTGCCAGCAGGTGGCGTAGGTCTACCGGGGAGCTGTTTTTT
>TRBV6-1|TRBJ1-5|.|few
CASSALGGSNQPQHF
TGTGCCAGCAGTGCCTTGGGAGGGAGCAATCAGCCCCAGCATTTT
>TRBV29-1|TRBJ2-1|.|.
CSVEDNEGIGF
TGCAGCGTTGAAGATAATGAGGGGATCGGCTTC
>TRBV7-2|TRBJ1-3|.|few
CASSLQGSAGNTIYF
TGTGCCAGCAGCTTACAGGGGTCGGCTGGAAACACCATATATTTT
>TRBV20-1|TRBJ1-4|.|.
CSARQVDEKLFF
TGCAGTGCTCGACAGGTGGATGAAAAACTGTTTTTT
>TRBV12-3/TRBV12-4|TRBJ1-5|TRBD1|.
CASTGDRVDQPQHF
TGTGCCAGCACCGGGGACAGGGTCGATCAGCCCCAGCATTTT
>TRBV5-1|TRBJ2-2|.|.
CASSMNPGAGELFF
TGCGCCAGCAGTATGAACCCCGGCGCCGGGGAGCTGTTTTTT
>TRBV24-1|TRBJ2-7|.|few
CATSDPGTQEQYF
TGTGCCACCAGTGACCCCGGGACTCAAGAGCAGTACTTC
>TRBV20-1|TRBJ1-3|.|few
CSVSTGSGNTIYF
TGCAGTGTCTCAACAGGCTCTGGAAACACCATATATTTT
>TRBV5-4|TRBJ1-1|.|few
CASSFRSEVPEAFF
TGTGCCAGCAGCTTTAGGTCTGAGGTACCTGAAGCTTTCTTT
>TRBV4-1|TRBJ1-4|.|.
CASSQDLKKLFF
TGCGCCAGCAGCCAAGATCTTAAAAAACTGTTTTTT
>TRBV3-1|TRBJ2-3|.|.
CASPPRSGSTDTQYF
TGTGCCAGCCCCCCCCGGAGCGGGAGCACAGATACGCAGTATTTT
>TRBV12-3/TRBV12-4|TRBJ1-1|.|.
CASSLVVSRNTEAFF
TGTGCCAGCAGTTTAGTTGTCAGTCGGAACACTGAAGCTTTCTTT
>TRBV6-2/TRBV6-3|TRBJ1-5|.|.
CASIPGQTSNQPQHF
TGTGCCAGCATTCCCGGACAGACCTCAAATCAGCCCCAGCATTTT
>TRBV15|TRBJ2-3|TRBD2|.
CATIRLAGGLTDTQYF
TGTGCCACCATCAGGCTAGCGGGAGGGCTCACAGATACGCAGTATTTT
>TRBV7-9|TRBJ2-1|.|.
CASSSGGGGYNEQFF
TGTGCCAGCAGCTCGGGTGGGGGAGGTTACAATGAGCAGTTCTTC
>TRBV5-1|TRBJ2-7|.|.
CASSFEAGSNYEQYF
TGCGCCAGCAGCTTCGAGGCGGGGTCGAACTACGAGCAGTACTTC
>TRBV6-1|TRBJ1-2|.|.
CASRTHIRTGGYTF
TGTGCCAGCAGGACCCACATACGGACGGGTGGCTACACCTTC
>TRBV5-1|TRBJ2-3|TRBD2|.
CASSLALAGGPVDTQYF
TGCGCCAGCAGCTTGGCTTTAGCGGGAGGGCCGGTGGATACGCAGTATTTT
>TRBV30|TRBJ2-1|.|few
CAWSATFVARSSYNEQFF
TGTGCCTGGAGTGCAACGTTTGTGGCGAGGAGCTCCTACAATGAGCAGTTCTTC
>TRBV5-1|TRBJ2-2|.|few
CASSLLEGGTGELFF
TGCGCCAGCAGCTTGTTGGAGGGCGGAACCGGGGAGCTGTTTTTT
>TRBV20-1|TRBJ2-1|.|.
CSAAGTPFNEQFF
TGCAGTGCTGCCGGGACTCCCTTCAATGAGCAGTTCTTC
>TRBV29-1|TRBJ2-2|TRBD1|many
CSVGTGALAGELFF
TGCAGCGTTGGAACAGGGGCTTTGGCCGGGGAGCTGTTTTTT